Following are 29 T cell receptor beta chains from one sample sequenced in a study of T cell clonality in common variable immunodeficiency. Only in-frame clones appear in the TCRdb table, and some are missing; sequencing was by immunoSEQ multiplex PCR. The sample includes approximately 75,000 clones, none of them occurring once. The sample taken for sequencing was peripheral blood mononuclear cells. These receptors were obtained from a person aged 18 to 69 in good health.

This clone showed up many times. The read is 3 residues too short to cover the CDR3 end, so that end is filled in from the germline J gene. The chain employs TRBV28 and TRBJ1-4; 9 bases agree with TRBD1. The CDR3 covers 15 residues. Germline V CDR1 and CDR2: MDHEN, SYDVKM. V dropped 5 bases and J dropped 8; count of bases not matched to a gene: 9. The CDR3: CASSAHGTGSEKLFF. The sequenced part of the CDR3 DNA is TGTGCCAGCAGTGCGCACGGGACAGGGTCCGAAAAA.

This clone has at least ten counts. The CDR3 end falls 3 residues outside the read, so it is completed with the germline J gene. The rearrangement joins TRBV13 to TRBJ2-3, with 10 bases identical to TRBD2. The germline V gene encodes CDR1 PRHDT and CDR2 FYEKMQ (reference sequence). The CDR3 spans 16 residues. With 2 bases clipped from V and 1 base from J, the junction kept 3 bases outside the gene matches. Here the CDR3 reads CASSLRLAGGTDTQYF. CDR3 DNA, as far as it was read: TGTGCCAGCAGCTTAAGGCTAGCGGGAGGCACAGATACG.

At least ten counts were recorded for this clone. The read falls 3 residues short of the CDR3 end, and the missing part is taken from the germline J gene. V usage is TRBV2 and J usage is TRBJ2-1, with TRBD2 identical over 9 bases. The V gene end was trimmed by 4 bases and the J gene end by 3 bases; junction bases not matched to a gene: 4. CDR1 and CDR2 (germline): SNHLY, FYNNEI. This CDR3 is built from 15 residues. The CDR3 region is CASSVLAGNYNEQFF. CDR3 bases read: TGTGCCAGCAGTGTACTAGCGGGCAACTACAATGAG.

The sample holds many counts of this clone. The CDR3 is cut off 3 residues early in the read; its end comes from the germline J gene. Other DNA sequences within the sample encode an identical CDR3. The V call is TRBV7-2, the J call TRBJ1-2; 7 bases are shared with TRBD1. CDR1 is SGHTA and CDR2 is FQGNSA in the germline V gene. This CDR3 has 12 amino acids. The CDR3 bases that were read are TGTGCCAGCAGCTCCCGACAGGGAGGC. This translates into CASSSRQGG. The whole CDR3 protein is CASSSRQGGYTF.

This clone was detected ten times or more. Its ends do not fully match the called genes, so a read error is possible. The CDR3 extends 3 residues past the end of the read, so its final part is completed from the germline J gene. This sequence joins TRBV4-2 and TRBJ2-5; D possibly corresponds to TRBD2 (6 bases). The CDR3 runs 14 residues. Germline V CDR1 and CDR2: LGHNA, YNFKEQ. CDR3: CASSQDPGRETQYF. Incomplete CDR3 DNA: TGCGCCAGCAGCCAAGATCCGGGGAGGGAGACC.

On this clone: From the germline J gene comes the end of the CDR3, since the read stops 3 residues before it. The V gene is TRBV7-3, the J gene TRBJ2-3; D might be TRBD1 (6 bases). The CDR3 spans 14 residues. CDR1 SGHTA and CDR2 FQGTGA come from the germline V gene. V shed 3 bases and J shed 5 bases, with 12 bases lying between them. The chain's CDR3 is CASSFARGGDTQYF. CDR3 bases read: TGTGCCAGCAGCTTCGCTAGAGGGGGAGATACG. The full variable domain, completed using reference TRBV7-3 and TRBJ2-3, is GAGVSQTPSNKVTEKGKYVELRCDPISGHTALYWYRQSLGQGPEFLIYFQGTGAADDSGLPNDRFFAVRPEGSVSTLKIQRTERGDSAVYLCASSFARGGDTQYFGPGTRLTVL.

This clone was picked up many times. The CDR3 is cut off 3 residues early in the read; its end comes from the germline J gene. J is TRBJ2-2 and V is TRBV5-1; maybe TRBD2 (6 bases). V dropped 4 bases and J dropped 6 bases, with 19 bases sitting between them. This CDR3 comprises 16 residues. Germline V gives CDR1 SGHRS, CDR2 YFSETQ. The sequenced CDR3 bases are TGCGCCAGCAGCCCCTCCGGGACTCCCGTTTCCGGGGAG. This sequence encodes CASSPSGTPVSGE. The whole CDR3 region reads CASSPSGTPVSGELFF.

This clone was picked up many times. With the read ending 3 residues before the CDR3 end, the germline J gene is used to fill in that end. V usage is TRBV20-1 and J usage is TRBJ2-6; 10 bases are a match to TRBD2. The V gene end was trimmed by 1 base and the J gene end by 0 bases; junction bases not matched to a gene: 0. Germline-derived CDR1 and CDR2 are DFQATT and SNEGSKA (reference sequence). The CDR3 contains 16 residues. CDR3 protein: CSARASGSSGANVLTF. The sequenced CDR3 bases are TGCAGTGCTAGAGCTAGCGGGAGCTCTGGGGCCAACGTC.

This clone was seen many times. From the germline J gene comes the end of the CDR3, since the read stops 3 residues before it. The V and J genes are TRBV20-1 and TRBJ2-1, with 9 positions matching TRBD1. The CDR3 sequence is 16 residues long. CDR1 and CDR2 from the germline V gene are DFQATT and SNEGSKA (reference sequence). V was pared by 1 base and J by 1 base, with 5 bases of the junction left unmatched. CDR3 DNA, as far as it was read: TGCAGTGCTAGAGTTCGCGGACAGGGGTCCTACAATGAG. Translating it yields CSARVRGQGSYNE. The complete CDR3 protein is CSARVRGQGSYNEQFF.

This clone occurred many times. The CDR3 goes on 3 residues after the read ends, and that part is filled in from the germline J gene. The chain couples TRBV7-3 to TRBJ2-1, with 7 nucleotides matching TRBD2. With V trimmed by 3 bases and J by 6 bases, 5 bases remained unmatched. The CDR3 contains 14 residues. Germline V gene sequence: CDR1 SGHTA, CDR2 FQGTGA. The CDR3 is CASSLSTSANEQFF. CDR3 bases read: TGTGCCAGCAGCTTGTCTACTAGCGCCAATGAG.

The table lists this clone with many counts. A junction end diverges from the germline sequence, so it may reflect a read error. The CDR3 here is CASSQDTPLAGTQYF. The sequenced part of the CDR3 DNA is TGCGCCAGCAGCCAAGACACCCCACTAGCGGGAACG. V and J are TRBV4-2 and TRBJ2-3; 10 bases agree with TRBD2. The read is 3 residues too short to cover the CDR3 end, so that end is filled in from the germline J gene. The CDR3 consists of 15 residues. The V gene's germline CDR1 is LGHNA and CDR2 YNFKEQ.

As concerns this clone: The CDR3 end is not reached by the read, which stops 3 residues before it; the germline J gene fills it in. V is TRBV18 and J is TRBJ1-2; 7 bases are shared with TRBD1. This CDR3 is built from 15 residues. Germline-derived CDR1 and CDR2 are KGHSH and LQKENI. CDR3 sequence reads: CASSPTAGGGNDYTF. The sequenced part of the CDR3 DNA is TGTGCCAGCTCACCCACAGCGGGAGGGGGCAATGAC.

This clone has ten or more counts. The sequence runs out 3 residues before the end of the CDR3; the remainder is reconstructed from the germline J gene. V usage is TRBV7-6 and J usage is TRBJ2-1, with D unresolved. The CDR3 extends over 13 amino acids. The ends were cut back, 5 bases at V and 6 bases at J, with 11 bases in the middle. CDR1 SGHVS and CDR2 FNYEAQ come from the germline V gene. CDR3 region: CASSPRGPNEQFF. The sequenced part of the CDR3 DNA is TGTGCCAGCAGCCCACGAGGTCCCAATGAG.

This clone came up many times. Coverage ceases 3 residues before the CDR3 finishes, and the germline J gene fills in the end. The V and J genes are TRBV5-5 and TRBJ1-2; the D gene is possibly TRBD1 (6 bases). The CDR3 is 15 amino acids. From germline, CDR1 is SGHKS and CDR2 YYEKEE (reference sequence). This CDR3 is CASSYRQADLGGYTF. CDR3 DNA, as far as it was read: TGTGCCAGCAGCTACCGACAGGCCGATCTAGGGGGC.

This clone has at least ten counts. The CDR3 end lies 3 residues beyond the end of the read and is filled in from the germline J gene. The chain recombines TRBV20-1 with TRBJ1-2; D gene uncertain. Germline lookup yields CDR1 DFQATT and CDR2 SNEGSKA (reference sequence). V lost 0 bases and J 4 bases, leaving 9 bases between the germline ends. There are 13 residues in the CDR3. The CDR3 protein is CSARDTIGYGYTF. CDR3 DNA, as far as it was read: TGCAGTGCTAGAGATACTATCGGCTATGGC.

This clone occurred many times. The read finishes 3 residues shy of the CDR3 end, and the germline J gene is used to complete it. V and J are TRBV6-1 and TRBJ2-7, with a weak D call TRBD2 (5 bases). The germline CDR1 and CDR2 sequences are MNHNS and SASEGT. V was shortened by 4 bases and J by 3 bases, with 13 bases between the two germline ends. CDR3 size: 14 residues. The covered CDR3 bases are TGTGCCAGCAGTGCTAGCAGTACCGTCTACGAG. Amino acids: CASSASSTVYE. The entire CDR3 reads CASSASSTVYEQYF.

This clone was recorded many times. CDR3 sequence: CASSQGEVNEQFF. CDR3 DNA, as far as it was read: TGCGCCAGCAGCCAAGGAGAGGTAAATGAG. V usage is TRBV4-1 and J usage is TRBJ2-1; D is undetermined. The observed sequence ends 3 residues before the CDR3 terminus, with the missing tail filled in from the germline J gene. Trimming cost V 1 base and J 7 bases, with 8 bases left between them. CDR1 is MGHRA, CDR2 YSYEKL, per germline. This CDR3 is built from 13 residues.

This clone was picked up many times. The missing CDR3 end, 3 residues past where the read stops, is filled in from the germline J gene. V usage is TRBV5-1 and J usage is TRBJ1-4; no clear D gene. V lost 5 bases and J lost 0, with 14 bases in between. CDR3 length: 16 residues. The germline CDR1 and CDR2 sequences are SGHRS and YFSETQ. The CDR3 DNA, read in part, is TGCGCCAGCAGTTATCTGGCGGCAGCAACTAATGAAAAA. Translating it yields CASSYLAAATNEK. Given in full, the CDR3 is CASSYLAAATNEKLFF.

Ten or more counts support this clone. The CDR3 end lies 3 residues beyond the end of the read and is filled in from the germline J gene. The genes are TRBV20-1 and TRBJ2-1; 10 nucleotides agree with TRBD1. This CDR3 spans 15 amino acids. V lost 6 bases to trimming and J lost 9 bases; unmatched junction nucleotides: 14. Germline V gene sequence: CDR1 DFQATT, CDR2 SNEGSKA (reference sequence). CDR3 protein: CSAPTTGGLKGEQFF. CDR3 DNA (partial): TGCAGTGCCCCGACGACAGGGGGCTTAAAGGGTGAG.

This clone was seen ten or more times. Sequencing ends 3 residues short of the CDR3 end; the germline J gene provides the rest. The chain is built from TRBV20-1 and TRBJ2-6; D might be TRBD1 (6 bases). This CDR3 region has 15 residues. From germline, CDR1 is DFQATT and CDR2 SNEGSKA (reference sequence). With 5 bases removed from V and 4 bases from J, the gap between germline ends came to 15 bases. CDR3 protein: CSARVGARGANVLTF. The CDR3 bases that were read are TGCAGTGCTCGGGTGGGGGCGCGAGGGGCCAACGTC.

This clone was seen repeatedly, ten times or more. Coverage ceases 3 residues before the CDR3 finishes, and the germline J gene fills in the end. This chain joins TRBV7-3 and TRBJ2-2, with 7 bases matching TRBD1. Losses at the gene ends were 5 bases for V and 2 bases for J; bases not matched to a gene: 11. The CDR3 covers 17 residues. Looked up from germline, CDR1 is SGHTA and CDR2 is FQGTGA. The CDR3 loop is CASSQTPGQLNTGELFF. Partial CDR3 DNA: TGTGCCAGCAGCCAAACGCCGGGACAGCTTAACACCGGGGAG.

This clone showed up many times. The CDR3 end is not reached by the read, which stops 3 residues before it; the germline J gene fills it in. The chain combines TRBV5-1 with TRBJ2-7; D may be TRBD2 (5 bases). The CDR3 sequence is 15 residues long. Germline V gene lookup returns CDR1 SGHRS and CDR2 YFSETQ. V lost 2 bases and J 4 bases, leaving 16 bases between the germline ends. CDR3 DNA, as far as it was read: TGCGCCAGCAGCTTAAGAGGCGGGCAACAATACGAG. This translates into CASSLRGGQQYE. The entire CDR3 protein is CASSLRGGQQYEQYF.

This clone was seen many times. The CDR3 goes on 3 residues after the read ends, and that part is filled in from the germline J gene. This sequence joins TRBV20-1 and TRBJ2-1; no reliable D call. Per the germline V gene, CDR1 is DFQATT and CDR2 is SNEGSKA (reference sequence). The CDR3 extends over 15 amino acids. V was trimmed by 1 base and J by 1 base, leaving 11 bases between them. CDR3 DNA (partial): TGCAGTGCTAGAGTGCTTTTGCGGTCCTACAATGAG. This translates into CSARVLLRSYNE. The full-length CDR3 reads as CSARVLLRSYNEQFF.

This clone was observed many times. The CDR3 goes on 3 residues after the read ends, and that part is filled in from the germline J gene. V usage is TRBV19 and J usage is TRBJ1-1, with D perhaps TRBD1 (5 bases). The germline V gene encodes CDR1 LNHDA and CDR2 SQIVND (reference sequence). V lost 9 bases, J lost 1 base, and 12 bases lay in between. CDR3 length equals 13 residues. Incomplete CDR3 DNA: TGTGCCAGCTCCCAGGGTCAGAACACTGAA. Translating gives CASSQGQNTE. The complete CDR3 reads CASSQGQNTEAFF.

This clone came up a few times. From the germline J gene comes the end of the CDR3, since the read stops 3 residues before it. J is TRBJ2-1 and V is TRBV7-3, with TRBD2 matching over 13 bases. CDR1 and CDR2 (germline): SGHTA, FQGTGA. The CDR3 totals 18 residues. With 2 bases clipped from V and 5 bases from J, the junction kept 9 bases outside the gene matches. This CDR3 is CASSLLFSGTSGDNEQFF. The covered CDR3 bases are TGTGCCAGCAGCTTACTTTTCTCGGGGACTAGCGGGGACAATGAG. Based on the CDR3 plus reference TRBV7-3 and TRBJ2-1, the full variable domain is GAGVSQTPSNKVTEKGKYVELRCDPISGHTALYWYRQSLGQGPEFLIYFQGTGAADDSGLPNDRFFAVRPEGSVSTLKIQRTERGDSAVYLCASSLLFSGTSGDNEQFFGPGTRLTVL.

This clone was counted a few times. Read data end 3 residues before the CDR3 end; the end is taken from the germline J gene. The rearrangement links TRBV7-9 to TRBJ2-2; D uncertain. Germline V gene lookup returns CDR1 SEHNR and CDR2 FQNEAQ (reference sequence). With 4 bases removed from V and 10 bases from J, the gap between germline ends came to 19 bases. The CDR3 spans 15 residues. CDR3 amino acids: CASSSPADARVELFF. CDR3 DNA, as far as it was read: TGTGCCAGCAGCTCCCCAGCCGACGCCCGGGTGGAG.

This clone was detected ten times or more. Read sequence stops 3 residues before the CDR3 end, and the germline J gene provides the missing end. The same CDR3 also results from other DNA sequences found in this sample. The chain links TRBV19 to TRBJ1-5, with D possibly TRBD1 on 5 matching bases. This CDR3 spans 15 amino acids. Looked up from germline, CDR1 is LNHDA and CDR2 is SQIVND (reference sequence). V was trimmed by 5 bases and J by 8 bases, leaving 19 bases between them. CDR3 residues: CASSSSLDRSEPQHF. The sequenced part of the CDR3 DNA is TGTGCCAGTAGTTCATCTTTAGACAGAAGTGAGCCC.

This clone was seen only a few times. The read is 3 residues too short to cover the CDR3 end, so that end is filled in from the germline J gene. This sequence joins TRBV7-9 and TRBJ1-2, with a tentative D call TRBD1 (5 bases). Germline V gene data show CDR1 as SEHNR and CDR2 as FQNEAQ (reference sequence). The CDR3 length is 14 residues. CDR3 region: CASSSGQGTKTYTF. The covered CDR3 bases are TGTGCCAGCAGCTCAGGGCAGGGTACGAAGACC.

This clone occurred many times. The CDR3 here is CASSLEAGAPDNEQFF. Incomplete CDR3 DNA: TGTGCCAGCAGCCTAGAGGCGGGGGCACCAGACAATGAG. V and J are TRBV9 and TRBJ2-1; D might be TRBD2 (7 bases). The sequenced fragment ends 3 residues before the CDR3 boundary, so the rest is inferred from the germline J gene. Germline CDR1 is SGDLS and CDR2 is YYNGEE. The CDR3 contains 16 residues. The ends were cut back, 4 bases at V and 5 bases at J, with 19 bases in the middle. The whole variable domain, filled in from reference TRBV9 and TRBJ2-1, reads DSGVTQTPKHLITATGQRVTLRCSPRSGDLSVYWYQQSLDQGLQFLIQYYNGEERAKGNILERFSAQQFPDLHSELNLSSLELGDSALYFCASSLEAGAPDNEQFFGPGTRLTVL.